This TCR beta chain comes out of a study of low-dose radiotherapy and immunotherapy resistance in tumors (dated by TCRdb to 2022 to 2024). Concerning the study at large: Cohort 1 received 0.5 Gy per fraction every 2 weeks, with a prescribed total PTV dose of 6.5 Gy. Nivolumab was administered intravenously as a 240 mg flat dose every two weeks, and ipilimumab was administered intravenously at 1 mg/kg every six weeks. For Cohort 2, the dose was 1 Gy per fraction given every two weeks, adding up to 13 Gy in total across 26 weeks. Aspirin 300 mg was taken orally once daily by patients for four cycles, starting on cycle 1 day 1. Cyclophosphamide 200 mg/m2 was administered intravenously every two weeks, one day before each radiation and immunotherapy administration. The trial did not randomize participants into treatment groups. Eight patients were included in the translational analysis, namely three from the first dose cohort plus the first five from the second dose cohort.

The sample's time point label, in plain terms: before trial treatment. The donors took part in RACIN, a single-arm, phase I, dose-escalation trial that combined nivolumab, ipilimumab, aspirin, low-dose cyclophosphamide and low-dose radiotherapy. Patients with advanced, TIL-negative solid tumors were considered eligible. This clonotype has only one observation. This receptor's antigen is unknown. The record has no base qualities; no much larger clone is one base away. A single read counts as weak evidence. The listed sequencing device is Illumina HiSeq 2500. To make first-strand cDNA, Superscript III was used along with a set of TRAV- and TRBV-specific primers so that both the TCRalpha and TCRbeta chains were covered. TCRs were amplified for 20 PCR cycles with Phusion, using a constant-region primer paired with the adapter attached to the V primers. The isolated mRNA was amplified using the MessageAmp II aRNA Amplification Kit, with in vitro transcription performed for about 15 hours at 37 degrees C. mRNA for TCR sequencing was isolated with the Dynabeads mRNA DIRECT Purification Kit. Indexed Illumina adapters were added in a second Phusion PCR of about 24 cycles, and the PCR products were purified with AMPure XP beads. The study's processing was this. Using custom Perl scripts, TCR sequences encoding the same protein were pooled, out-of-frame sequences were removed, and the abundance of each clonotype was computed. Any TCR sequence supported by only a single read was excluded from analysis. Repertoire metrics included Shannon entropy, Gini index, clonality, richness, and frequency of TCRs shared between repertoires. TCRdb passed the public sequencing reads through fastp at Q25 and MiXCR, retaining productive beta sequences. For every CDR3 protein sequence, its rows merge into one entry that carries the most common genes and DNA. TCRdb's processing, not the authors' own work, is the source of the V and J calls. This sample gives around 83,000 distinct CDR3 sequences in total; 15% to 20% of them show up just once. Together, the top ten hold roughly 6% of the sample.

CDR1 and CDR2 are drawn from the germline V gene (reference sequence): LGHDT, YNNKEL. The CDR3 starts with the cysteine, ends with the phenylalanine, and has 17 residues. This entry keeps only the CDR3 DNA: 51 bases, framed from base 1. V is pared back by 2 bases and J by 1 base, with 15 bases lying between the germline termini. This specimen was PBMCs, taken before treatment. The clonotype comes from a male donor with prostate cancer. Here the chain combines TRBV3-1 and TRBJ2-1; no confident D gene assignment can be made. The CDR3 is CASSQNFGKFSYNEQFF. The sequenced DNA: TGTGCCAGCAGCCAAAACTTTGGGAAATTTTCCTACAATGAGCAGTTCTTC.